This T cell receptor (beta chain) was observed in a study of OX40 agonist ivuxolimab in advanced cancers. Some clones are missing from TCRdb's copy, which holds only in-frame ones; the method was immunoSEQ multiplex PCR. The sample lists approximately 79,000 clones, around 87% occurring once. Findings and limits, study-wide: Within 6 weeks, CD4+ and CD8+ blood T cells expanded clonally at 0.1 to 3.0 mg/kg.

Concerning this clone itself: Its antigen remains unknown.

Deletions cut 4 bases from V and 0 bases from J, with 10 bases between. The CDR3 consists of 14 residues. Germline CDR1 is SQVTM and CDR2 is ANQGSEA. The sequence was obtained from an adult with an advanced solid tumor such as melanoma, head and neck, liver or kidney cancer. The chain couples TRBV29-1 to TRBJ1-3; a weak D match, TRBD1 (5 bases). The sequencing here drew on CD4+ or CD8+ T cells sorted from blood, taken in a trial of the OX40 agonist ivuxolimab. The CDR3 sequence: CSVGSDSSGNTIYF. CDR3 coding DNA: TGCAGCGTTGGATCTGACAGCTCTGGAAACACCATATATTTT.